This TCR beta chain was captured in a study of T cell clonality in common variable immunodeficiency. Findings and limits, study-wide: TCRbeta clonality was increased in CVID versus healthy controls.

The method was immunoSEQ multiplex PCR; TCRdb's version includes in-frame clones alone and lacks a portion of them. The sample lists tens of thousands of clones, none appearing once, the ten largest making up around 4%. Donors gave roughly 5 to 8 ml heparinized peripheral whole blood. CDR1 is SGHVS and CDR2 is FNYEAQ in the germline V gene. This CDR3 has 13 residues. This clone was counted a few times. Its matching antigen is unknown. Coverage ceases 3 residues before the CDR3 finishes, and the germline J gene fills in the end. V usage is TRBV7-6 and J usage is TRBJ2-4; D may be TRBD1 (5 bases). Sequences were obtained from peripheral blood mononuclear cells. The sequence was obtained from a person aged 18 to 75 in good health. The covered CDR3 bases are TGTGCCAGCAGCTTAGACCCCAGGGATGGT. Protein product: CASSLDPRDG. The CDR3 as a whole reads CASSLDPRDGQYF. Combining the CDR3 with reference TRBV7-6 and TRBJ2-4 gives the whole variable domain GAGVSQSPRYKVTKRGQDVALRCDPISGHVSLYWYRQALGQGPEFLTYFNYEAQQDKSGLPNDRFSAERPEGSISTLTIQRTEQRDSAMYRCASSLDPRDGQYFGAGTRLSVL.